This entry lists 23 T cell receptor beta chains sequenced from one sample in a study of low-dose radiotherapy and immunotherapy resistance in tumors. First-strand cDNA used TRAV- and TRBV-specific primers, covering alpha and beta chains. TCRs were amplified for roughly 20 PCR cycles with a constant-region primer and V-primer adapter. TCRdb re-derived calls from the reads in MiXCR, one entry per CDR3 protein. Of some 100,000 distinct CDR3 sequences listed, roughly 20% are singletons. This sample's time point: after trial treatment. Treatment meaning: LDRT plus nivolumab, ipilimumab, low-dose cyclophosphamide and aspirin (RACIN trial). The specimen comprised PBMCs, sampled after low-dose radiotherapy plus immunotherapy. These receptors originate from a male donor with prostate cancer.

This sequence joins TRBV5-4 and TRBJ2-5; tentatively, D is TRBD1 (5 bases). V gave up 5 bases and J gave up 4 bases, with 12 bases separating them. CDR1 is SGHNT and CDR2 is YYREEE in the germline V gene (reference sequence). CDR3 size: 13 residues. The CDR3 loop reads CASRERRGETQYF. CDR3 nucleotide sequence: TGTGCCAGCAGGGAAAGAAGGGGAGAGACCCAGTACTTC.

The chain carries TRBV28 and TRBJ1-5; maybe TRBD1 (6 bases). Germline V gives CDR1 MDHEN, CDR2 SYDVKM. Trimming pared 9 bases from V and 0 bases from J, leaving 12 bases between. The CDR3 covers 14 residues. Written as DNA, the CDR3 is TGTGCCAGTCTCCCAGGGGATAGCAATCAGCCCCAGCATTTT. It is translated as CASLPGDSNQPQHF. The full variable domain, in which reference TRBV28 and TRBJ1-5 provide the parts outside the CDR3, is DVKVTQSSRYLVKRTGEKVFLECVQDMDHENMFWYRQDPGLGLRLIYFSYDVKMKEKGDIPEGYSVSREKKERFSLILESASTNQTSMYLCASLPGDSNQPQHFGDGTRLSIL.

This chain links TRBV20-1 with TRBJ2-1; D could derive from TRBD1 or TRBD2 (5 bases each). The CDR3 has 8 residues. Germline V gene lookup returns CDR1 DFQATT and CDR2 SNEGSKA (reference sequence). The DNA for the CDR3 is TGCAGATCTAGTGGGGGGTTCTTC. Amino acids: CRSSGGFF.

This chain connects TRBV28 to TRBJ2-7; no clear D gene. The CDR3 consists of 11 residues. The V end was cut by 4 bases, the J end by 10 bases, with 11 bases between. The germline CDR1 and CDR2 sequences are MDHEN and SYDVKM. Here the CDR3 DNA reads TGTGCCAGCAGTTCTGCGGCCTACCAGTACTTC. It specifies CASSSAAYQYF.

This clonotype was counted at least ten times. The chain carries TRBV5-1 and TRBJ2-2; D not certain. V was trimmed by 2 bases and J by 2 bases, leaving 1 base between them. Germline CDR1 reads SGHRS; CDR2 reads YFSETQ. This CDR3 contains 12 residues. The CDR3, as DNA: TGCGCCAGCAGCTTAAACACCGGGGAGCTGTTTTTT. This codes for CASSLNTGELFF.

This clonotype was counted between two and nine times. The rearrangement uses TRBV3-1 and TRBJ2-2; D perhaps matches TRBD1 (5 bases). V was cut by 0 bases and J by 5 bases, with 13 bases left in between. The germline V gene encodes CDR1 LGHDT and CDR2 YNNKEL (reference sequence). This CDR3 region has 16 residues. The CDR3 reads CASSQDGAVVTGELFF. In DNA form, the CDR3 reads TGTGCCAGCAGCCAAGATGGGGCCGTAGTGACCGGGGAGCTGTTTTTT.

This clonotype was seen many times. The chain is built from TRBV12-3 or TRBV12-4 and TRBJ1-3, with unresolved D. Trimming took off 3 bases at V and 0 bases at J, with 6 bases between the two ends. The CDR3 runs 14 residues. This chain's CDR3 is CASSFGFSGNTIYF. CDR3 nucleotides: TGTGCCAGCAGTTTTGGGTTCTCTGGAAACACCATATATTTT.

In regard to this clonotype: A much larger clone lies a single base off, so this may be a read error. The CDR3 sequence is CAWRQVAYEQYF. CDR3 in DNA: TGTGCCTGGAGGCAGGTGGCCTACGAGCAGTACTTC. The J gene is TRBJ2-7, the V gene TRBV30; the D is unclear. The CDR3 consists of 12 residues. Germline V gives CDR1 GTSNPN, CDR2 SVGIG (reference sequence). The V end lost 3 bases, the J end lost 2 bases, and 8 bases lay between the germline ends.

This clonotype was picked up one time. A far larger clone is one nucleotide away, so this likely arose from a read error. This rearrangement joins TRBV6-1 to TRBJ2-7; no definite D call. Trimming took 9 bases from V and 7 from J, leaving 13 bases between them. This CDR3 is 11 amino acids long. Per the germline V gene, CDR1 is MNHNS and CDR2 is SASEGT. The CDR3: CASPLNNEQYF. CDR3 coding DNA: TGTGCCAGTCCCCTGAACAATGAGCAGTACTTC.

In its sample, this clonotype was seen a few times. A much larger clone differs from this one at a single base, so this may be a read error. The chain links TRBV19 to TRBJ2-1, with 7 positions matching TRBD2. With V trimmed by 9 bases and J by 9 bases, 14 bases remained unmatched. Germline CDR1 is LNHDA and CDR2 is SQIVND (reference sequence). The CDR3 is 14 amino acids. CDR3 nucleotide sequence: TGTGCCAGCGGGAGGATGGCTTTTGAGGGTGAGCAGTTCTTC. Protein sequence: CASGRMAFEGEQFF.

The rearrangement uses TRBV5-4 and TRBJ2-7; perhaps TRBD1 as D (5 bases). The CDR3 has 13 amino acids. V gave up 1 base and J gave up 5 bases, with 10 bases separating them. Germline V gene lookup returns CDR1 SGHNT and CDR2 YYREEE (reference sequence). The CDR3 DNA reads TGTGCCAGCAGCTTGCAGGGTGGCAACGAGCAGTACTTC. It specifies CASSLQGGNEQYF.

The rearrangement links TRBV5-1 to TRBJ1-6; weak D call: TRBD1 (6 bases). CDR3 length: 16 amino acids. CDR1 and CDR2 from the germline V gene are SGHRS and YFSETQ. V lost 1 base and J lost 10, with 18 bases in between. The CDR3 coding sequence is TGCGCCAGCAGCTTGTCGAGTCCAGGGGTGAGGTCACCCCTCCACTTT. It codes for CASSLSSPGVRSPLHF. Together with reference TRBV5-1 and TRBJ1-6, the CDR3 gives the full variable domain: KAGVTQTPRYLIKTRGQQVTLSCSPISGHRSVSWYQQTPGQGLQFLFEYFSETQRNKGNFPGRFSGRQFSNSRSEMNVSTLELGDSALYLCASSLSSPGVRSPLHFGNGTRLTVT.

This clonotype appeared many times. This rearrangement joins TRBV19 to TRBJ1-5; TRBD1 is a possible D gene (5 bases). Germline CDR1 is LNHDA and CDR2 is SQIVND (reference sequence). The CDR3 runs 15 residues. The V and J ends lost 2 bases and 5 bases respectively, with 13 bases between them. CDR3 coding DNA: TGTGCCAGTAGTATAAGGGGCGGGGGGGATCAGCCCCAGCATTTT. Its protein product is CASSIRGGGDQPQHF.

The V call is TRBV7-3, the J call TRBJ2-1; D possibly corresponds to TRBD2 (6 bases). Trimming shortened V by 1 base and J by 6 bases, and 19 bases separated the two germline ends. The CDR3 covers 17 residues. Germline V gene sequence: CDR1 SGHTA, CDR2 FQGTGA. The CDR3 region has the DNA TGTGCCAGCAGCTTAATTGGTCCCCGGCGGGGTTCCAATGAGCAGTTCTTC. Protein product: CASSLIGPRRGSNEQFF.

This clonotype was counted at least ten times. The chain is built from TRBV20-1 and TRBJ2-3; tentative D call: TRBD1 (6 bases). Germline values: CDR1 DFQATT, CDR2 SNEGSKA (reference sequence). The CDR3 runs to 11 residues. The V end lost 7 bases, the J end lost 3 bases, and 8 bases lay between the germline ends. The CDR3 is CSEGGTDTQYF. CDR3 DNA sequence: TGCAGTGAAGGGGGAACAGATACGCAGTATTTT.

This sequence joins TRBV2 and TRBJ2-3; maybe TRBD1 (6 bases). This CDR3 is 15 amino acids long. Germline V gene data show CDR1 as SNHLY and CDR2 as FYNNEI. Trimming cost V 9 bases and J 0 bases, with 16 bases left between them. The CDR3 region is CARSKSGVSTDTQYF. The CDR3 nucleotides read TGTGCCAGAAGTAAATCAGGGGTCAGCACAGATACGCAGTATTTT.

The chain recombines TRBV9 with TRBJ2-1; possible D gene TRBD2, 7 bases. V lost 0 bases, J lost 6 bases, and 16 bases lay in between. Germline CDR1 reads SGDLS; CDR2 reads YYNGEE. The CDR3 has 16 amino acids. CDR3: CASSVAARGGGNEQFF. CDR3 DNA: TGTGCCAGCAGCGTAGCGGCTAGAGGGGGGGGCAATGAGCAGTTCTTC.

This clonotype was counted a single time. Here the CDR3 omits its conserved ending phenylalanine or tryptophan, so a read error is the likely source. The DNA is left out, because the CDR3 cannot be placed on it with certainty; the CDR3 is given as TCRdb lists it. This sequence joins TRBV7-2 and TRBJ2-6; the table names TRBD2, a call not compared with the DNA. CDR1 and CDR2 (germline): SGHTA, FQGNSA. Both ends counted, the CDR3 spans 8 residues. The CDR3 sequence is CASSLVTS.

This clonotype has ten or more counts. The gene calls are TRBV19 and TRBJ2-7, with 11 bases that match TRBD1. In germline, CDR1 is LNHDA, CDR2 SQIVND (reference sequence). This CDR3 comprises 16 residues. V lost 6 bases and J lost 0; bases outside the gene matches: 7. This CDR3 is CASRSEGQGDSYEQYF. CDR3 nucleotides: TGTGCCAGTAGATCCGAGGGACAGGGGGACTCCTACGAGCAGTACTTC.

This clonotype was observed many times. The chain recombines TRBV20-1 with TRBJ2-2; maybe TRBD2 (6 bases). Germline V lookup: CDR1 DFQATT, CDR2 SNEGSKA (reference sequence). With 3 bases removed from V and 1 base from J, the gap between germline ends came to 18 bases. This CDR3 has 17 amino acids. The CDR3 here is CSARVPYWGGNTGELFF. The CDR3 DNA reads TGCAGTGCTAGGGTCCCCTATTGGGGAGGGAACACCGGGGAGCTGTTTTTT.

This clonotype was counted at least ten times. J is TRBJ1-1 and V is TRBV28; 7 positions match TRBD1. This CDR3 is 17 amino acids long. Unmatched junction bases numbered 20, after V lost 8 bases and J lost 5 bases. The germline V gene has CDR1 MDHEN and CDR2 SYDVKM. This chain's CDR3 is CASASRGGAGGSTEAFF. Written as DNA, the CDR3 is TGTGCCAGCGCCTCAAGGGGGGGAGCAGGGGGTAGTACTGAAGCTTTCTTT.

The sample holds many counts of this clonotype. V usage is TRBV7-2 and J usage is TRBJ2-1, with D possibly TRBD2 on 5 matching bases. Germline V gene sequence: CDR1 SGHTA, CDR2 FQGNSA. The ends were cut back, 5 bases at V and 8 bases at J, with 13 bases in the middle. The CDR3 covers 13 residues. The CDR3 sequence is CASSPSLVYEQFF. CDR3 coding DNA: TGTGCCAGCAGCCCTTCACTAGTCTATGAGCAGTTCTTC.

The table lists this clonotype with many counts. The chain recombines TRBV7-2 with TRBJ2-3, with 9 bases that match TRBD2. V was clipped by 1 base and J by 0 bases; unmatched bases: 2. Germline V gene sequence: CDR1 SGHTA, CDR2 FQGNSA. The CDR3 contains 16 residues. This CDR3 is CASSLDLAGSTDTQYF. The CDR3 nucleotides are TGTGCCAGCAGCTTAGACCTAGCGGGGAGCACAGATACGCAGTATTTT.